This T cell receptor beta chain appears in the sequencing data of a study of cytomegalovirus exposure and HLA in healthy donors. Sequenced by immunoSEQ multiplex PCR; TCRdb stores in-frame clones only, minus some. This sample has 120,000 to 150,000 clones, with around nine tenths found just once. Study results and caveats: TCR beta chains numbering about 160 were designated cytomegalovirus-associated. Confirmation in vitro established that a few CMV-associated chains were specific for CMV antigens. The tendency of first-cohort TCR clusters to co-occur in the 110 or so validation repertoires emerged from a later analysis.

Trimming took off 3 bases at V and 1 base at J, with 10 bases between the two ends. The CDR3 sequence is 14 residues long. Per germline, CDR1 MNHEY and CDR2 SMNVEV (reference sequence). A remark on this clone: Its antigen is unidentified.

The chain is built from TRBV27 and TRBJ2-7, with a tentative D call TRBD1 (6 bases). Sequencing was performed on PBMCs. This clonotype was sampled from a young woman in good health and CMV-seropositive. DNA of the CDR3: TGTGCCAGCAGTTTGACAGGACCTTCCTACGAGCAGTACTTC. This sequence encodes CASSLTGPSYEQYF.